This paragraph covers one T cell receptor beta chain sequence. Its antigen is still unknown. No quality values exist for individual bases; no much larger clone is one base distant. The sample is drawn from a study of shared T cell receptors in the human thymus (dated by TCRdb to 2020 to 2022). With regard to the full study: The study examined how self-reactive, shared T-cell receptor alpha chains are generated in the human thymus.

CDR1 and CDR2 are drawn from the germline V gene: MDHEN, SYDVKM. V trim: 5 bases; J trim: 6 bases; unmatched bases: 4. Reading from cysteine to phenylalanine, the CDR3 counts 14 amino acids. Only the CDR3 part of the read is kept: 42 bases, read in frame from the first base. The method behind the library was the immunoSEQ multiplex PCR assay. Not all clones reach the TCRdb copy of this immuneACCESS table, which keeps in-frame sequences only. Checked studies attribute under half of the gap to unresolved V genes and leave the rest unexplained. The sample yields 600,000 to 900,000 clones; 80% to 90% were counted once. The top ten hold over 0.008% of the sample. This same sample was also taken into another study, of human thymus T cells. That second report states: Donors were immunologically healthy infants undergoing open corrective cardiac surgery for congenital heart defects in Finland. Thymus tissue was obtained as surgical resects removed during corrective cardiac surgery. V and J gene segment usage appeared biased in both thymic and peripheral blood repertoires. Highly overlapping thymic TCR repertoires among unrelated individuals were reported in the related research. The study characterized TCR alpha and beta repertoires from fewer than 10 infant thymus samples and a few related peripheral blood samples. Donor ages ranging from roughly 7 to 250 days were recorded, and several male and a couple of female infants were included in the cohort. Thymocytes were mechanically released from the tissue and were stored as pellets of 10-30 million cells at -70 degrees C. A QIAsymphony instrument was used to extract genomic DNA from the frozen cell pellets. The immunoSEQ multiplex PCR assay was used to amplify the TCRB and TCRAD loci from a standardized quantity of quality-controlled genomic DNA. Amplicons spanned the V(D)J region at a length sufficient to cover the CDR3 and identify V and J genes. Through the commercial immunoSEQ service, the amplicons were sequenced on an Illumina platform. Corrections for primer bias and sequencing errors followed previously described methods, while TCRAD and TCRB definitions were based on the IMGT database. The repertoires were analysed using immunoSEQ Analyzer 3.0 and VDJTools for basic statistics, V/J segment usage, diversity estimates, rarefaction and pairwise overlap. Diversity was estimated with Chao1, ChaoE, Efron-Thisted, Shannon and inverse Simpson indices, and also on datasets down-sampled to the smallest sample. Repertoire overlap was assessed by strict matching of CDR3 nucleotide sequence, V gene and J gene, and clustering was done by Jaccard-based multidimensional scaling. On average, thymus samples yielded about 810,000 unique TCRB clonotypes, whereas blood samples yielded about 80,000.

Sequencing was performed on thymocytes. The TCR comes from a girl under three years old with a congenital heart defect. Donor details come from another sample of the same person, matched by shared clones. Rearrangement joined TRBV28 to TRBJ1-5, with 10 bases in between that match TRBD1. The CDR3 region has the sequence CASSLGQGRQPQHF. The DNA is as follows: TGTGCCAGCAGTCTGGGACAGGGGCGTCAGCCCCAGCATTTT.